This T cell receptor (beta chain) derives from a study of T-cell memory formation after mild COVID-19. V lost 0 bases to trimming and J lost 8 bases, with 20 bases between them. CDR3 length equals 17 residues. The germline V gene has CDR1 LGHNA and CDR2 YSLEER. On this clonotype: The target antigen is unknown.

TCRdb itself ran the 5' RACE reads through MiXCR, one entry per CDR3 protein. The data show hundreds of thousands of distinct CDR3 sequences, with around 17% seen just once and around 11% held by the top ten. Findings of the study overall: The CD4+ clones that contracted clustered mainly within CM and EM, and the CD8+ clones concentrated in EMRA.

The chain combines TRBV4-3 with TRBJ2-1; tentative D call: TRBD2 (6 bases). This sequence originates from an adult woman who had mild COVID-19 (a few samples of this study predate the infection). Cell type and time point are not known. The source material was PBMCs or a T cell subset sorted from them (not recorded which). The CDR3 loop reads CASSQEGRESPADEQFF. CDR3 DNA: TGCGCCAGCAGCCAAGAGGGACGGGAGTCCCCCGCGGATGAGCAGTTCTTC.